This TCR beta chain was sequenced for a study of blood T cell repertoires in COVID-19. Study-level background: Collection of acute and convalescent COVID-19 samples took place in the United States, Italy and Spain. Sample material is recorded as cDNA or gDNA derived from T cells, B-cell-depleted T cells, or PBMCs.

Germline values: CDR1 WSHSY, CDR2 SAAADI. The CDR3 totals 14 residues. The ends were cut back, 2 bases at V and 5 bases at J, with 12 bases in the middle. Per the original data handling: Estimation of nucleated cell counts relied on the amplification of reference gene primers. The table came from immunoSEQ multiplex PCR; TCRdb's copy has only in-frame clones and leaves some out. Clonal size and the V and J genes are those of that table, whereas D and trimming came from the DNA. The sample includes about 160,000 clones, around 93% of them seen just once. Specimen: peripheral blood. The clonotype was recovered from a woman between 50 and 59 years old with acute or convalescent COVID-19. The genes are TRBV10-2 and TRBJ1-2; possible D gene TRBD1, 5 bases. CDR3 region: CASSEIDSSYGYTF. The CDR3 DNA reads TGCGCCAGCAGTGAGATTGACAGCAGTTATGGCTACACCTTC.